The subject of this entry is one TCR beta chain. Its matching antigen is unknown. Reverse transcription of about 0.45 to 1 ug RNA was performed with random hexamers. Amplification of TCR beta CDR3 by immunoSEQ multiplex PCR spanned 54 Vbeta and 13 Jbeta. TCRdb fed the immunoSEQ multiplex PCR reads into MiXCR, producing one record per CDR3 protein. This sample has 160,000 or so distinct CDR3 sequences, with around 96% found just once. The V end lost 4 bases, the J end lost 7 bases, and 25 bases lay between the germline ends. The CDR3 is 17 residues long. Germline values: CDR1 MGHDK, CDR2 SYGVNS. Sequencing of TCR beta was undertaken in CD8+ and CD4+ T cells derived from blood. These data originate in a study of CD8 T cells in Susac syndrome. The overall study: Patients with Susac syndrome, at blood draw, were therapy-naive, on corticosteroids, or on intravenous immunoglobulin alone. General study results and limits: In Susac syndrome, the CD4+ T cell repertoires did not show clonal expansion.

The chain combines TRBV25-1 with TRBJ1-2; D is possibly TRBD1 (5 bases). This sequence was found in a human donor with Susac syndrome. Sequenced input: CD4+ T cells from PBMCs. CDR3 sequence reads: CASSGTGSGLSRRGYTF. In nucleotides, the CDR3 is TGTGCCAGCAGTGGGACGGGATCAGGGCTAAGCCGGCGTGGCTACACCTTC.